A selection of T cell receptor beta chains follows, all from one sample in a study of Graves' ophthalmopathy and Graves' hyperthyroidism. From the multiplex PCR reads, TCRdb called clonotypes with MiXCR, one entry per CDR3 protein. The profile shows 900,000 to 1,200,000 distinct CDR3 sequences, 36% of them singletons. The sequenced sample consisted of peripheral blood or thyroid tissue (not recorded which). The receptors were sampled from an adult man with Graves' hyperthyroidism. Each CDR3 is given with its conserved first and last residue. The D gene is left open where the match is weak. Size tells how often a clone was seen (once, few, many) or the class of an expanded clone, and some rows leave it out.

d_call	v_call	j_call	clone_size	cdr3_nt	cdr3_aa
NA	TRBV7-2	TRBJ2-2	NA	TGTGCCAGCAGCGGGTCCGCCTACACCGGGGAGCTGTTTTTT	CASSGSAYTGELFF
NA	TRBV6-5	TRBJ1-2	many	TGTGCCAGCAGTTATAACGGATATGGCTACACCTTC	CASSYNGYGYTF
NA	TRBV29-1	TRBJ1-2	few	TGCAGCGCGGGGGGACTCTATGGCTACACCTTC	CSAGGLYGYTF
NA	TRBV18	TRBJ1-1	few	TGTGCCAGCTCACTCGGGGGAGTGGGAGGTGAAGCTTTCTTT	CASSLGGVGGEAFF
NA	TRBV7-2	TRBJ2-2	many	TGTGCCAGCAGCCGTCTGGGCAACACCGGGGAGCTGTTTTTT	CASSRLGNTGELFF
NA	TRBV10-3	TRBJ1-6	NA	TGTGCCAGCAGTTACCTGGGGCCTGATTCACCCCTCCACTTT	CASSYLGPDSPLHF
NA	TRBV28	TRBJ1-2	many	TGTGCCAGCGGGGGCTACACCTTC	CASGGYTF
NA	TRBV20-1	TRBJ2-7	many	TGCAGTGCTTCGACGCTTCGGTACGAGCAGTACTTC	CSASTLRYEQYF
NA	TRBV20-1	TRBJ2-7	few	TGCAGTGCTGTTGGACAGCCCGCCGCCTACGAGCAGTACTTC	CSAVGQPAAYEQYF
NA	TRBV7-8	TRBJ1-5	many	TGTGCCAGCAGCCCTACGGACGAGGGAAGCAATCAGCCCCAGCATTTT	CASSPTDEGSNQPQHF
NA	TRBV5-1	TRBJ1-1	NA	TGTGCCAGCAGCGCCTACAGGGCTGAAGCTTTCTTT	CASSAYRAEAFF
NA	TRBV7-2	TRBJ2-5	few	TGTGCCAGCAGCTACGACCCGGGGGTCCAAGAGACCCAGTACTTC	CASSYDPGVQETQYF
NA	TRBV19	TRBJ2-7	many	TGTGCCAGTAGTCGGAGTAATTTTATCGAGCAGTACTTC	CASSRSNFIEQYF
TRBD2	TRBV7-8	TRBJ2-5	few	TGTGCCAGCAGTTGGGGACTAGCGGCTTACCAAGAGACCCAGTACTTC	CASSWGLAAYQETQYF
NA	TRBV5-1	TRBJ2-2	many	TGCGCCAGCAGCCGCGCCTATGACACCGGGGAGCTGTTTTTT	CASSRAYDTGELFF
TRBD1	TRBV10-2	TRBJ1-1	NA	TGCGCCAGCACCGGACAGGGGGCCGGTTTT	CASTGQGAGF
NA	TRBV19	TRBJ1-1	NA	TGTGCCAGTAGTTCCCGGGGCTACACTGAAGCTTTCTTT	CASSSRGYTEAFF
TRBD2	TRBV15	TRBJ2-2	NA	TGTGCCACCAGCAGAGAGGCGCTAGCGGCCGGGGAGCTGTTTTTT	CATSREALAAGELFF
NA	TRBV20-1	TRBJ2-7	NA	TGCAGTGCTAGTATTAGGGGCCTAAGCTCCTACGAGCAGTACTTC	CSASIRGLSSYEQYF
TRBD1	TRBV5-1	TRBJ1-4	many	TGCGCCAGCAGCGAAACAGGGGTTCCGGCCGGAAAACTGTTTTTT	CASSETGVPAGKLFF
TRBD1	TRBV19	TRBJ1-1	many	TGTGCCAGTAGGGTCGACAGGGCCAAGGGTGAAGCTTTCTTT	CASRVDRAKGEAFF
TRBD1	TRBV7-8	TRBJ1-1	NA	TGTGCCAGCAGCAGAATCCGGGACAGGGCGAACACTGAAGCTTTCTTT	CASSRIRDRANTEAFF
TRBD1	TRBV20-1	TRBJ2-7	NA	TGCAGTGCTAGAATGACAGGGATATCCTACGAGCAGTACTTC	CSARMTGISYEQYF
TRBD1	TRBV12-3/TRBV12-4	TRBJ2-7	NA	TGTGCCAGCAGTGACCACTCGGGTACAGGGGACTACGAGCAGTACTTC	CASSDHSGTGDYEQYF
NA	TRBV7-9	TRBJ2-7	many	TGTGCCAGCAGCTTCTCGGGACACCAACACGAGCAGTACTTC	CASSFSGHQHEQYF
TRBD1	TRBV13	TRBJ1-5	few	TGTGCCAGCACACGAAGGACAGGGGCTTCTCAGCCCCAGCATTTT	CASTRRTGASQPQHF
NA	TRBV9	TRBJ2-7	NA	TGTGCCAGCAGCGTAGGCCCGGGGGACGAGCAGTACTTC	CASSVGPGDEQYF
NA	TRBV6-6	TRBJ2-7	few	TGTGCCAGCAGTTACTCGGAAGCCCGGGGTCTCGAGCAGTACTTC	CASSYSEARGLEQYF
TRBD1	TRBV6-2/TRBV6-3	TRBJ2-7	NA	TGTGCCAGCAGTTACCCCCTATGGGACAGCCGCGGCTACGAGCAGTACTTC	CASSYPLWDSRGYEQYF
TRBD2	TRBV7-9	TRBJ2-7	many	TGTGCCAGCAGCTTTTCTTCCCCGGGCGGGAGAAGAAGATTGAACGAGCAGTACTTC	CASSFSSPGGRRRLNEQYF
NA	TRBV19	TRBJ1-4	NA	TGTGCCAGTAGTATGGTCCAGGCACTGGGGGCAACTAATGAAAAACTGTTTTTT	CASSMVQALGATNEKLFF
TRBD2	TRBV7-9	TRBJ2-7	many	TGTGCCAGCAGCTTGTCTAGCGGCGCCTACGAGCAGTACTTC	CASSLSSGAYEQYF
NA	TRBV20-1	TRBJ1-5	NA	TGCAGTGCTAGGGGTAAAGGGTGGTATAGAAATCAGCCCCAGCATTTT	CSARGKGWYRNQPQHF
NA	TRBV15	TRBJ1-1	NA	TGTGCCACCAGCAGAAATCCGGTGAACACTGAAGCTTTCTTT	CATSRNPVNTEAFF
NA	TRBV29-1	TRBJ1-2	NA	TGCAACGCCTGGGGCCTCGTAGGCTACACCTTC	CNAWGLVGYTF
TRBD2	TRBV20-1	TRBJ2-7	NA	TGCAGTGCTAGACCGGGACTAGCGGGAGCCTACGAGCAGTACTTC	CSARPGLAGAYEQYF
TRBD1	TRBV20-1	TRBJ1-1	many	TGCAGTGCTGACGGACAGGGTTTGAACACTGAAGCTTTCTTT	CSADGQGLNTEAFF
TRBD1	TRBV5-5	TRBJ1-5	NA	TGTGCCAGCAGCTTGGCCCCAGGGGGCGCGGAGCCCCAGCATTTT	CASSLAPGGAEPQHF
NA	TRBV10-3	TRBJ2-7	many	TGTGCCATCAGGAGGACACCTTACGAGCAGTACTTC	CAIRRTPYEQYF
NA	TRBV20-1	TRBJ1-5	NA	TGCAGTGCCAGTAATGGAGGGCTTAGCAATCAGCCCCAGCATTTT	CSASNGGLSNQPQHF